The 27 T cell receptor beta chains listed next were all sequenced from one sample in a study of CD8 T cells in ankylosing spondylitis. A single record per CDR3 protein comes from TCRdb applying MiXCR to the 5' RACE reads. The sample records 200,000 to 250,000 distinct CDR3 sequences, under 12% being singletons. Sequences were obtained from blood, either unsorted or a sorted T cell fraction (not recorded which). These receptors were obtained from a male donor with ankylosing spondylitis or in good health (not recorded which).

This clonotype showed up many times. J is TRBJ2-3 and V is TRBV7-2; D is perhaps TRBD2 (5 bases). Trimming took 0 bases from V and 7 from J, leaving 17 bases between them. Germline CDR1 and CDR2: SGHTA and FQGNSA. The CDR3 has 16 residues. The CDR3 reads CASSLASAGLSNTQYF. DNA of the CDR3: TGTGCCAGCAGCTTAGCATCCGCCGGACTCTCCAATACGCAGTATTTT.

This clonotype was counted at least ten times. This chain connects TRBV20-1 to TRBJ2-1; 8 bases fit TRBD1. The CDR3 has 19 amino acids. V dropped 5 bases and J dropped 0; count of bases not matched to a gene: 18. Germline V gene sequence: CDR1 DFQATT, CDR2 SNEGSKA (reference sequence). The CDR3 is CSAPTVGQGGGSSYNEQFF. CDR3 nucleotide sequence: TGCAGTGCTCCTACTGTCGGACAGGGCGGCGGCAGCTCCTACAATGAGCAGTTCTTC.

A remark on this clonotype: Relative to the germline gene, one junction end is altered; a read error may explain this. The chain joins TRBV12-3 or TRBV12-4 to TRBJ1-5; 9 bases are shared with TRBD1. This CDR3 is built from 19 residues. The CDR3 region has the DNA TGTACCAGCAGTTTAGGGAACAGGGGGCTCCGCAGGAGCAATCAGCCCCAGCATTTT. The encoded protein is CTSSLGNRGLRRSNQPQHF.

This clonotype was detected only once. The chain employs TRBV6-1 and TRBJ1-6, with TRBD1 matching 7 bases. The CDR3 covers 16 residues. V lost 6 bases to trimming and J lost 7 bases; unmatched junction nucleotides: 12. Germline V gives CDR1 MNHNS, CDR2 SASEGT. The CDR3 DNA reads TGTGCCAGCAGGGACACCTTGAGGGGGCAAAATTCACCCCTCCACTTT. Amino acid sequence: CASRDTLRGQNSPLHF.

The chain links TRBV5-1 to TRBJ2-7, with a tentative D call TRBD1 (5 bases). This CDR3 has 15 residues. Trimming took off 1 base at V and 0 bases at J, with 11 bases between the two ends. Germline CDR1 SGHRS, CDR2 YFSETQ. The CDR3 DNA reads as TGCGCCAGCAGCTTGCTTCAGGGCAGCTCCTACGAGCAGTACTTC. It translates to CASSLLQGSSYEQYF.

This clonotype came up a few times. The rearrangement uses TRBV30 and TRBJ1-1, with D possibly matching TRBD1 (6 bases). The CDR3 contains 12 residues. Per germline, CDR1 GTSNPN and CDR2 SVGIG (reference sequence). V lost 3 bases, J lost 1 base, and 6 bases lay in between. The CDR3 sequence: CAWRQGNTEAFF. The CDR3 DNA reads TGTGCCTGGAGACAGGGGAACACTGAAGCTTTCTTT.

This clonotype was counted ten times or more. CDR3 sequence: CATARQGVTEAFF. The CDR3, as DNA: TGTGCCACCGCCCGACAGGGGGTAACTGAAGCTTTCTTT. The chain is built from TRBV28 and TRBJ1-1; 9 nucleotides line up with TRBD1. Trimming at V came to 10 bases and at J to 5 bases, leaving 8 bases not matched to a gene. The CDR3 spans 13 residues. The V gene's germline CDR1 is MDHEN and CDR2 SYDVKM.

There are many counts of this clonotype. This sequence joins TRBV18 and TRBJ1-4; D ambiguous. There are 14 residues in the CDR3. Germline assignment: CDR1 KGHSH and CDR2 LQKENI. Deletions cut 7 bases from V and 0 bases from J, with 9 bases between. The CDR3 DNA is TGTGCCAGCTGTTCTCTTGCAACTAATGAAAAACTGTTTTTT. This gives the protein CASCSLATNEKLFF. Using reference TRBV18 and TRBJ1-4 for the parts outside the CDR3, the full variable domain is NAGVMQNPRHLVRRRGQEARLRCSPMKGHSHVYWYRQLPEEGLKFMVYLQKENIIDESGMPKERFSAEFPKEGPSILRIQQVVRGDSAAYFCASCSLATNEKLFFGSGTQLSVL.

The V and J genes are TRBV6-5 and TRBJ2-5, with TRBD2 as a possible D gene (6 bases). The CDR3 length is 16 residues. V lost 2 bases to trimming and J lost 3 bases, with 16 bases between them. Germline assignment: CDR1 MNHEY and CDR2 SVGAGI. For the CDR3, the DNA is TGTGCCAGCAGTTACCCCATCGGGGGACCCAAAGAGACCCAGTACTTC. Protein: CASSYPIGGPKETQYF.

At least ten counts were recorded for this clonotype. The chain combines TRBV29-1 with TRBJ1-1; 10 positions agree with TRBD1. Germline lookup yields CDR1 SQVTM and CDR2 ANQGSEA. This CDR3 has 15 amino acids. V was pared by 6 bases and J by 5 bases, with 12 bases of the junction left unmatched. The DNA of the CDR3 is TGCAGCGTCCTCCCCGGGACAGGGGTGGGGACTGAAGCTTTCTTT. Amino acid sequence: CSVLPGTGVGTEAFF.

This clonotype was detected a few times. The chain combines TRBV5-1 with TRBJ1-6, with 12 bases aligning to TRBD1. Unmatched junction bases numbered 12, after V lost 5 bases and J lost 9 bases. There are 17 residues in the CDR3. CDR1 and CDR2 from the germline V gene are SGHRS and YFSETQ. CDR3 protein: CASSLRLGQGAGSPLHF. CDR3 coding DNA: TGCGCCAGCAGTCTTCGTCTGGGACAGGGGGCTGGTTCACCCCTCCACTTT.

This clonotype has a count of ten or more. The chain has TRBV29-1 and TRBJ2-7; perhaps TRBD1 as D (6 bases). With 4 bases removed from V and 0 bases from J, the gap between germline ends came to 13 bases. The CDR3 totals 14 residues. Looked up from germline, CDR1 is SQVTM and CDR2 is ANQGSEA. As DNA, the CDR3 is TGCAGCGTTGGACCCGGGACAAACTCCTACGAGCAGTACTTC. It is translated as CSVGPGTNSYEQYF.

The rearrangement joins TRBV12-3 or TRBV12-4 to TRBJ1-4, with D hard to call. V was clipped by 0 bases and J by 4 bases, with 12 bases between them. The CDR3 totals 16 residues. This chain's CDR3 is CASSLALDGGNEKLFF. CDR3 coding DNA: TGTGCCAGCAGTTTAGCGCTCGACGGAGGTAATGAAAAACTGTTTTTT.

Only a few counts were recorded for this clonotype. The gene calls are TRBV7-3 and TRBJ2-5; D may be TRBD1 or TRBD2 (6 bases each). CDR1 and CDR2 from the germline V gene are SGHTA and FQGTGA. The CDR3 has 16 amino acids. Trimming cost V 0 bases and J 3 bases, with 14 bases left between them. The CDR3 bases are TGTGCCAGCAGCTTAACGGGGGGCACAGATAAAGAGACCCAGTACTTC. Amino acids: CASSLTGGTDKETQYF.

This clonotype was found many times. The rearrangement joins TRBV6-1 to TRBJ2-5; 13 bases map to TRBD2. V was clipped by 1 base and J by 1 base; unmatched bases: 6. The CDR3 is 18 amino acids. Germline V gene data show CDR1 as MNHNS and CDR2 as SASEGT. Here the CDR3 reads CASSEVPGLAGAQETQYF. The CDR3 region has the DNA TGTGCCAGCAGTGAAGTCCCCGGACTAGCGGGGGCCCAAGAGACCCAGTACTTC.

The V and J genes are TRBV20-1 and TRBJ2-1; D remains ambiguous. Germline CDR1 DFQATT, CDR2 SNEGSKA (reference sequence). Trimming took off 3 bases at V and 0 bases at J, with 12 bases between the two ends. The length of the CDR3 is 15 residues. The CDR3 is CSASAALSSYNEQFF. DNA for the CDR3: TGCAGTGCTAGCGCTGCACTAAGCTCCTACAATGAGCAGTTCTTC.

The chain links TRBV19 to TRBJ2-3, with 14 positions matching TRBD2. CDR1 is LNHDA and CDR2 is SQIVND in the germline V gene (reference sequence). V was pared by 5 bases and J by 6 bases, with 13 bases of the junction left unmatched. The CDR3 runs to 18 residues. The CDR3 region is CASSPGLAGALLHDTQYF. CDR3 sequence (DNA): TGTGCCAGTAGTCCGGGACTAGCGGGGGCCCTGCTCCACGATACGCAGTATTTT.

This clonotype was seen ten or more times. The chain carries TRBV3-1 and TRBJ2-1; 7 bases line up with TRBD1. CDR3 size: 15 residues. Looked up from germline, CDR1 is LGHDT and CDR2 is YNNKEL (reference sequence). V was clipped by 3 bases and J by 5 bases; unmatched bases: 7. Here the CDR3 reads CASSHQGVRNNEQFF. The CDR3 nucleotides are TGTGCCAGCAGCCACCAGGGGGTGAGGAACAATGAGCAGTTCTTC.

This chain uses TRBV25-1 with TRBJ2-3; 8 nucleotides align to TRBD1. The CDR3 is 15 amino acids. The germline CDR1 and CDR2 sequences are MGHDK and SYGVNS. V was pared by 1 base and J by 6 bases, with 6 bases of the junction left unmatched. CDR3 residues: CASSESDRVIDTQYF. In DNA form, the CDR3 reads TGTGCCAGCAGTGAATCGGACAGGGTAATTGATACGCAGTATTTT.

The chain has TRBV30 and TRBJ2-7; the D gene is possibly TRBD2 (5 bases). The germline gives CDR1 GTSNPN, CDR2 SVGIG (reference sequence). The CDR3 spans 16 residues. The V end was cut by 5 bases, the J end by 5 bases, with 25 bases between. CDR3 in DNA: TGTGCCTGGCAACTAGGTATCTTATCGGGGTACCACGAGCAGTACTTC. This translates into CAWQLGILSGYHEQYF.

The table lists this clonotype with a few counts. The chain recombines TRBV7-9 with TRBJ1-3; the D is unclear. CDR3 size: 15 residues. V was cut by 5 bases and J by 0 bases, with 11 bases left in between. CDR1 is SEHNR and CDR2 is FQNEAQ in the germline V gene (reference sequence). The CDR3 DNA reads TGTGCCAGCAGCCCAAGGGATCTCTCTGGAAACACCATATATTTT. Its protein is CASSPRDLSGNTIYF.

The chain links TRBV20-1 to TRBJ2-1; D gene uncertain. CDR1 and CDR2 from the germline V gene are DFQATT and SNEGSKA (reference sequence). V lost 2 bases to trimming and J lost 8 bases, with 10 bases between them. This CDR3 spans 12 amino acids. Written as DNA, the CDR3 is TGCAGTGCTAGATACACCCGGGATGAGCAGTTCTTC. It encodes CSARYTRDEQFF.

This clonotype has just a few counts. The chain links TRBV5-1 to TRBJ2-5; D is possibly TRBD1 or TRBD2 (5 bases each). Trimming removed 2 bases at V and 5 bases at J, with 13 bases between. In germline, CDR1 is SGHRS, CDR2 YFSETQ. The CDR3 loop spans 14 amino acids. The DNA of the CDR3 is TGCGCCAGCAGCTTCCGGGGCAGTGTCGAGACCCAGTACTTC. This sequence encodes CASSFRGSVETQYF.

This clonotype was counted many times. The chain has TRBV20-1 and TRBJ2-7; 7 nucleotides align to TRBD2. The CDR3 sequence is 14 residues long. The junction had 6 bases not matched to a gene; V was cut back by 4 bases and J by 0 bases. From germline, CDR1 is DFQATT and CDR2 SNEGSKA (reference sequence). CDR3 amino acids: CSANPRDYSYEQYF. The CDR3 DNA follows: TGCAGTGCTAATCCCAGGGACTACTCCTACGAGCAGTACTTC.

Regarding this clonotype: This may be a read error: a much more frequent sequence differs by one nucleotide. The CDR3 spells CASSFRGVTYEQYF. Written as DNA, the CDR3 is TGTGCCAGCAGTTTCCGGGGTGTCACCTACGAGCAGTACTTC. The rearrangement joins TRBV12-3 or TRBV12-4 to TRBJ2-7; maybe TRBD2 (5 bases). The CDR3 is 14 residues long. V was pared by 3 bases and J by 2 bases, with 11 bases between.

This clonotype was observed many times. The chain carries TRBV5-1 and TRBJ1-5; D is ambiguous. The germline V gene encodes CDR1 SGHRS and CDR2 YFSETQ. CDR3 size: 16 residues. The germline V and J ends were trimmed by 0 bases and 0 bases, with 10 bases remaining between them. CDR3 in DNA: TGCGCCAGCAGCTTGGAAGGACGAGATAGCAATCAGCCCCAGCATTTT. Protein: CASSLEGRDSNQPQHF.

This clonotype was counted many times. One end of the junction is discordant with germline, which a read error may explain. The chain couples TRBV7-2 to TRBJ1-2, with 8 bases lining up with TRBD1. The CDR3 runs to 11 residues. The germline CDR1 and CDR2 sequences are SGHTA and FQGNSA. Here the CDR3 reads CAWTGSYGYTF. CDR3 nucleotide sequence: TGCGCTTGGACAGGGTCTTATGGCTACACCTTC.